This T cell receptor (beta chain) was captured in a study of graft-versus-host responses after intestinal transplantation. Study at large: Every transplant recipient was induced with anti-thymocyte globulin, then maintained on tacrolimus and steroids for two to three years.

Germline loops: CDR1 SGDLS, CDR2 YYNGEE. This CDR3 is 16 amino acids long. V dropped 3 bases and J dropped 0; count of bases not matched to a gene: 7. Sequencing used immunoSEQ multiplex PCR; TCRdb keeps in-frame clones, though not all of them. The table has 15,000 to 20,000 clones, 38% seen once. The study's findings and limits: GvH clones turned up in recipient marrow; some had shown up first in ileum or blood. HvG clone declines early post-transplant were associated with peak circulating GvH levels.

The specimen comprised alloreactive CD4+ T cells from a mixed lymphocyte reaction culture, sampled before intestinal transplant. Subset here: CFSE-low proliferating T cells sorted from roughly 6-day pre-transplant mixed lymphocyte reaction (GvH or HvG direction). This TCR was recovered from a human patient who received an intestinal transplant. The chain couples TRBV9 to TRBJ2-3, with TRBD1 identical over 7 bases. In nucleotides, the CDR3 is TGTGCCAGCAGCGCCCTCGGGACAGCTAGCACAGATACGCAGTATTTT. Protein product: CASSALGTASTDTQYF.